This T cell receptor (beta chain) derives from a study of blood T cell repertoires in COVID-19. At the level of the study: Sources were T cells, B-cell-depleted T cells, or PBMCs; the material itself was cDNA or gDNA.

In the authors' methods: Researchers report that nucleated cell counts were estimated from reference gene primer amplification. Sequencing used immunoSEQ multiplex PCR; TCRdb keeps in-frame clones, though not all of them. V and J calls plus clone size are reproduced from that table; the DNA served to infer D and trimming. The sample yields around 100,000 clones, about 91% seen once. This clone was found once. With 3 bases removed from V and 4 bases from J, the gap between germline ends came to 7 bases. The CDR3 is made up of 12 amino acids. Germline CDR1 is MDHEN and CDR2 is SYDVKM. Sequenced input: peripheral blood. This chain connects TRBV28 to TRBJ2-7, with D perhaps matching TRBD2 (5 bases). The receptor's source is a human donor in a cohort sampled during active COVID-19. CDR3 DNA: TGTGCCAGCAGTTTTCGGGGTTACGAGCAGTACTTC. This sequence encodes CASSFRGYEQYF.